This T cell receptor (beta chain) was sequenced for a study of identical twins. The sample holds a few counts of this clonotype. TCRdb analysed the 5' RACE reads with MiXCR anew, one entry per CDR3 protein. The table has approximately 500,000 distinct CDR3 sequences, less than 25% seen once; the top ten hold about 2.7%. Germline assignment: CDR1 MGHDK and CDR2 SYGVNS. The CDR3 spans 14 residues. Germline trimming cut 3 bases from V and 5 bases from J; bases unmatched to any gene: 5. This sample also appeared in a second study, on T cells expressing NK-cell markers. That source adds: Sorted CD3+CD56-NKG2C+, CD3+CD56+NKG2C- and CD3+CD56+NKG2C+ T cells were the source of the TCR beta repertoires. Dominant NKG2C+ clonotypes accounted for about 1.0-8% of CD8+ T cells in a handful of donors. A handful of donors likewise had their CD3+CD56-NKG2C+ fraction led by these clonotypes.

The material sequenced was CD4+ T cells sorted from blood. The gene calls are TRBV25-1 and TRBJ2-5; 8 bases agree with TRBD2. The sequence was collected from a woman under 30 in good health. The CDR3 DNA sequence: TGTGCCAGCAGTGAGCGGGGGGCAGGTGAGACCCAGTACTTC. Its protein is CASSERGAGETQYF.